This T cell receptor (beta chain) was captured in a study of cytomegalovirus exposure and HLA in healthy donors. PCR used 60 Vbeta primers and 13 Jbeta primers. Using immunoSEQ multiplex PCR, the repertoire was profiled, and TCRdb retains in-frame clones only, with some absent. Here the sample spans about 170,000 clones, roughly 70% being singletons. Sequencing was performed on PBMCs. The origin of this receptor is a man aged 35-49 years in good health and CMV-seropositive.

CDR3 sequence: CASSQLRGATEAFF. CDR3 DNA: TGTGCCAGCAGCCAACTAAGGGGTGCCACTGAAGCTTTCTTT. The V call is TRBV14, the J call TRBJ1-1; D may be TRBD1 (5 bases). Trimming cost V 2 bases and J 4 bases, with 11 bases left between them. The germline V gene has CDR1 SGHDN and CDR2 FVKESK. The length of the CDR3 is 14 residues.